This TCR beta chain was identified during a study of neoadjuvant anti-PD-1 for oral cavity cancer. At the level of the study: Around day 43, patients without progression received a fourth nivolumab dose before surgery.

Blood libraries mostly used roughly 0.5 ug genomic DNA, six replicates each. Sequencing used immunoSEQ multiplex PCR; TCRdb keeps in-frame clones, though not all of them. Among 80,000 to 95,000 clones listed, approximately 84% were seen once. These oral cavity squamous cell carcinomas were HPV-negative and locally advanced. Study-wide results and limits: PBMC Gini-index clonality exceeded responders' in non-responders post-nivolumab.

The V gene's germline CDR1 is SSHAT and CDR2 FNYEAQ (reference sequence). There are 16 residues in the CDR3. This clone has a single count. Its target is unknown. A read error may produce the germline difference seen at one junction end. V gene TRBV7-7 combines with J gene TRBJ2-7; 12 bases fit TRBD2. The specimen comprised PBMCs, sampled before nivolumab (anti-PD-1) treatment. This receptor was taken from a person aged 35-79 years with oral cavity squamous cell carcinoma. The CDR3: CASSLRTSGNSYEQYF. The CDR3 coding sequence is TGTGCTAGCAGCTTAAGGACTAGCGGGAACTCCTACGAGCAGTACTTC.